This T cell receptor beta chain comes out of a study of sequential checkpoint blockade in melanoma. Study as a whole: Maintenance nivolumab came after either treatment sequence. Under 25 patients had tumor biopsies before treatment and at week 13.

This CDR3 has 15 amino acids. Trimming stripped 0 bases from V and 5 bases from J, with 12 bases between. Germline V gene sequence: CDR1 SGHRS, CDR2 YFSETQ. This sample's treatment: randomized to nivolumab then ipilimumab (arm A) or the reverse (arm B). Patients had received no earlier DNA-damaging chemotherapy. Sequencing was performed with immunoSEQ multiplex PCR; in TCRdb, only in-frame clones are kept and a portion is missing. The table shows about 2,300 clones, with 20% to 25% occurring only once. The material sequenced was tumor tissue (inferred from file names), taken from a patient given nivolumab and ipilimumab in sequence. This sequence joins TRBV5-1 and TRBJ2-1; TRBD2 is a possible D gene (5 bases). The clonotype was recovered from a human donor with melanoma. The CDR3 DNA sequence: TGCGCCAGCAGCTTGGCCAGGACTCGAGACAATGAGCAGTTCTTC. It yields the protein CASSLARTRDNEQFF.